These 8 T cell receptor beta chains share one sample of origin, sequenced in a study of T cells in localized non-small cell lung cancer. TCRdb keeps only in-frame clones here, not all; method: immunoSEQ multiplex PCR. This table has tens of thousands of clones, about 78% appearing once. The sequencing here drew on PBMCs, taken before any cancer treatment. The receptors originated from a woman aged 40-70 years with stage II lung adenocarcinoma.

This clone was seen just once. The V call is TRBV7-2, the J call TRBJ1-2; D remains ambiguous. Trimming removed 5 bases at V and 1 base at J, with 11 bases between. Germline CDR1 SGHTA, CDR2 FQGNSA. This CDR3 spans 14 amino acids. The CDR3 nucleotides are TGTGCCAGCAGCACTGGACGTTTTAACTATGGCTACACCTTC. Encoded protein: CASSTGRFNYGYTF.

J is TRBJ1-5 and V is TRBV5-6; D is unclear. The CDR3 is made up of 16 amino acids. Germline assignment: CDR1 SGHDT and CDR2 YYEEEE. Trimming took off 2 bases at V and 2 bases at J, with 14 bases between the two ends. The CDR3 spells CASSFWRGLRNQPQHF. The CDR3 DNA follows: TGTGCCAGCAGCTTCTGGAGAGGACTGCGCAATCAGCCCCAGCATTTT.

The chain uses TRBV18 and TRBJ1-1; D perhaps matches TRBD1 (6 bases). The CDR3 runs to 14 residues. Deletions cut 2 bases from V and 8 bases from J, with 15 bases between. Germline V gene data show CDR1 as KGHSH and CDR2 as LQKENI. The CDR3 region is CASSPERVTGEAFF. CDR3 nucleotide sequence: TGTGCCAGCTCACCAGAAAGGGTAACAGGGGAAGCTTTCTTT.

This clone was seen just once. The chain is built from TRBV6-6 and TRBJ1-1, with D unclear. This CDR3 has 15 amino acids. Germline lookup yields CDR1 MNHNY and CDR2 SVGAGI (reference sequence). V lost 2 bases, J lost 5 bases, and 15 bases lay in between. CDR3 nucleotides: TGTGCCAGCAGTTACCTAGGGTCTGAAGGGACTGAAGCTTTCTTT. Translating gives CASSYLGSEGTEAFF.

The chain carries TRBV6-5 and TRBJ2-3; D gene uncertain. Germline CDR1 MNHEY, CDR2 SVGAGI. Trimming shortened V by 6 bases and J by 1 base, and 11 bases separated the two germline ends. The CDR3 extends over 14 amino acids. CDR3 in DNA: TGTGCCAGCAGACCCTACGACCGCACAGATACGCAGTATTTT. Translation gives CASRPYDRTDTQYF.

The V and J genes are TRBV28 and TRBJ2-5, with D unclear. CDR3 length: 16 residues. V shed 4 bases and J shed 5 bases, with 20 bases lying between them. Per germline, CDR1 MDHEN and CDR2 SYDVKM. The CDR3 DNA reads as TGTGCCAGCAGTTCTCGTCCGGGCGCAACGTCGGAGACCCAGTACTTC. Protein: CASSSRPGATSETQYF.

The chain is built from TRBV7-9 and TRBJ2-3, with 9 bases fitting TRBD1. This CDR3 comprises 15 residues. Trimming cost V 5 bases and J 2 bases; bases outside gene matches: 5. CDR1 is SEHNR, CDR2 FQNEAQ, per germline (reference sequence). The CDR3 sequence is CASSKGQGYTDTQYF. The DNA of the CDR3 is TGTGCCAGCAGCAAGGGACAGGGTTACACAGATACGCAGTATTTT.

The V gene is TRBV28, the J gene TRBJ2-2, with D maybe TRBD1 (6 bases). This CDR3 region has 14 residues. The V gene's germline CDR1 is MDHEN and CDR2 SYDVKM. Trimming left V 4 bases short and J 7 bases short, with 13 bases between. CDR3 region: CASSWWGQGGELFF. CDR3 coding DNA: TGTGCCAGCAGTTGGTGGGGGCAAGGCGGGGAGCTGTTTTTT. Full variable domain (remainder filled in from reference TRBV28 and TRBJ2-2): DVKVTQSSRYLVKRTGEKVFLECVQDMDHENMFWYRQDPGLGLRLIYFSYDVKMKEKGDIPEGYSVSREKKERFSLILESASTNQTSMYLCASSWWGQGGELFFGEGSRLTVL.